The present entry profiles one TCR beta chain with its context. The record originates from a study of shared clonotypes between healthy human individuals. About the research overall: The donors, two women and three men, were aged 18 to 49.

Authors' data handling: As immunoSEQ supplied junction-only sequences (without quality scores), filtering differed. The protocol was immunoSEQ multiplex PCR, while the TCRdb copy is restricted to in-frame clones and leaves out a portion. The V and J calls and the clone size are those of that table, but D and trimming were determined from the DNA. The sample contains 1.6 million or so clones, around 97% of which appear only once. V gave up 3 bases and J gave up 2 bases, with 17 bases separating them. Germline lookup yields CDR1 ENHRY and CDR2 SYGVKD. This CDR3 has 16 residues. Division of CD4+ cells produced a CD45RA+ naive subset and a CD45RA-negative memory subset.

Sequencing was carried out using naive CD4+ T cells sorted from blood. Noted subset: CD45RA+ positively selected. The chain joins TRBV10-3 to TRBJ2-7; perhaps TRBD1 as D (6 bases). This TCR was recovered from a man aged 30 to 45 in good health. The CDR3 bases are TGTGCCATCAGTGACCCCCGGACAGCGGTCCCCTACGAGCAGTACTTC. Its protein is CAISDPRTAVPYEQYF.